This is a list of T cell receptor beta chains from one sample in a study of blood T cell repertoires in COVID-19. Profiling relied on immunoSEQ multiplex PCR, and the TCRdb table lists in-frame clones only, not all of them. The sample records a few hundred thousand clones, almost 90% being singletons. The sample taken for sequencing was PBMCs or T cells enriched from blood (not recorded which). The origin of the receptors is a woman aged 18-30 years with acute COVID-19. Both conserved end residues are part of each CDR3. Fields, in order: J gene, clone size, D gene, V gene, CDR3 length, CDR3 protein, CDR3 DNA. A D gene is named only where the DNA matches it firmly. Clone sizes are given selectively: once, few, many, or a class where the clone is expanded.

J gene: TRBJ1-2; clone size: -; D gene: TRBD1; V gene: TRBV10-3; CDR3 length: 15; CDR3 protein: CAISENRGQNYGYTF; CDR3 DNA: TGTGCCATCAGTGAAAACAGGGGGCAAAACTATGGCTACACCTTC
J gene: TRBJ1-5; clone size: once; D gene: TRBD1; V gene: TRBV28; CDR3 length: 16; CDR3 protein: CASSFSGTGMGQPQHF; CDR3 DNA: TGTGCCAGCAGTTTTTCCGGGACAGGGATGGGACAGCCCCAGCATTTT
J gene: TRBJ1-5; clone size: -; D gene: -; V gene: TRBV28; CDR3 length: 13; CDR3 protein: CASSSTDNQPQHF; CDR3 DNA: TGTGCCAGCAGTTCAACTGACAATCAGCCCCAGCATTTT
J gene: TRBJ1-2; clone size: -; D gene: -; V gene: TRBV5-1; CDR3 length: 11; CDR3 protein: CASSSGFGYTF; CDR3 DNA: TGCGCCAGCAGCTCAGGGTTTGGCTACACCTTC
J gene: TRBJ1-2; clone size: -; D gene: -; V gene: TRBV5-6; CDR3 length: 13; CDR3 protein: CASSLGGDYGYTF; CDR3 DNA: TGTGCCAGCAGCTTGGGCGGAGACTATGGCTACACCTTC
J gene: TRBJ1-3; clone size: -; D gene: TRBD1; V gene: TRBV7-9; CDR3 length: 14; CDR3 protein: CASSYRQGANTIYF; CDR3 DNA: TGTGCCAGCAGCTACCGACAGGGGGCGAACACCATATATTTT
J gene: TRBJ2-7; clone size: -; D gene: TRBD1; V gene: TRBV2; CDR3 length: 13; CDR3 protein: CASLGQGWYEQYF; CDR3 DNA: TGTGCCAGCCTCGGACAGGGGTGGTACGAGCAGTACTTC
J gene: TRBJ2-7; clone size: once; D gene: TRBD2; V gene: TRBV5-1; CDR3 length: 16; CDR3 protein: CASSFRAGAPDYEQYF; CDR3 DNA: TGCGCCAGCAGCTTCCGGGCGGGAGCCCCCGACTACGAGCAGTACTTC
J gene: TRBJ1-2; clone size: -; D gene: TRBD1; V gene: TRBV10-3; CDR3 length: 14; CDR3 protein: CAISEWDSNYGYTF; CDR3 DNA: TGTGCCATCAGTGAGTGGGACAGCAACTATGGCTACACCTTC
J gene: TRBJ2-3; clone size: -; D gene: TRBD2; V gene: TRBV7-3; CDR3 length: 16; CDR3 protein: CASSFSAGGGTDTQYF; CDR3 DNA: TGTGCCAGCAGCTTTAGTGCGGGGGGCGGCACAGATACGCAGTATTTT
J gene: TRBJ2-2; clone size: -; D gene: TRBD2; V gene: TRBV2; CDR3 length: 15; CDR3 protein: CASTGLALGTGELFF; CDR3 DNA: TGTGCCAGCACCGGACTAGCGCTGGGCACCGGGGAGCTGTTTTTT
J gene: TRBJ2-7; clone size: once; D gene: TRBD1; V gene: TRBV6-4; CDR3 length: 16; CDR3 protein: CASSDVQDRFSYEQYF; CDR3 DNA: TGTGCCAGCAGTGACGTCCAGGACAGGTTCTCCTACGAGCAGTACTTC
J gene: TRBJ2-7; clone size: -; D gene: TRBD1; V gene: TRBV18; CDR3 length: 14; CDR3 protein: CASSPIGDRGEQYF; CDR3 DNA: TGTGCCAGCTCACCAATTGGGGACAGGGGCGAGCAGTACTTC
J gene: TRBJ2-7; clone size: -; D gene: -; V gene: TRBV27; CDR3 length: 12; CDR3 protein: CASRELGGEQYF; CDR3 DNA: TGTGCCAGCAGGGAGCTGGGGGGCGAGCAGTACTTC
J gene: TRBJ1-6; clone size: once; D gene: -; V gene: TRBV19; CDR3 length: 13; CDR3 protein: CASSIRDGGPLHF; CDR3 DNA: TGTGCCAGTAGTATTCGGGACGGGGGACCCCTCCACTTT
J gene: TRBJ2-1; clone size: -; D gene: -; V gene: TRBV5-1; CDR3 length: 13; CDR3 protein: CASSSQGLNEQFF; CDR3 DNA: TGCGCCAGCAGCTCCCAGGGGTTGAATGAGCAGTTCTTC
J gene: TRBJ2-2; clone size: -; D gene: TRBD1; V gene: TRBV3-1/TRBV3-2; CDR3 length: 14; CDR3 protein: CASSRGPNTGELFF; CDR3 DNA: TGTGCCAGCAGCAGGGGGCCGAACACCGGGGAGCTGTTTTTT
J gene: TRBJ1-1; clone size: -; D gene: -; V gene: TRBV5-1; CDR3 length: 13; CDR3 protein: CASSFGPNTEAFF; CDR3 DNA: TGCGCCAGCAGCTTCGGTCCGAACACTGAAGCTTTCTTT
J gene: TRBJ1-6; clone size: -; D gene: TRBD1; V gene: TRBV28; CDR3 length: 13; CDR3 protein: CATTGGAGSPLHF; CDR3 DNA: TGTGCCACCACAGGGGGCGCAGGTTCACCCCTCCACTTT
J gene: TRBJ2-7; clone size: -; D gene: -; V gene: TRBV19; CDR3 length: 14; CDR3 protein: CASSMWGESYEQYF; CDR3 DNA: TGTGCCAGTAGTATGTGGGGGGAGAGCTACGAGCAGTACTTC
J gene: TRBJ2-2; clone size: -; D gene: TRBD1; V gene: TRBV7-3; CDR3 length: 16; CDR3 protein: CASSPGDRGGFGELFF; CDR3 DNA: TGTGCCAGCAGCCCTGGTGACAGGGGCGGGTTCGGGGAGCTGTTTTTT
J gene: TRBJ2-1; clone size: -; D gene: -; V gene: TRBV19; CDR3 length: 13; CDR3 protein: CASSTRLSGEQFF; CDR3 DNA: TGTGCCAGTAGTACCCGCCTCAGCGGGGAGCAGTTCTTC
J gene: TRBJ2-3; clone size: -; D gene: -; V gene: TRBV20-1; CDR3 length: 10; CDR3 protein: CSAGRDMQYF; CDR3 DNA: TGCAGTGCTGGCAGGGACATGCAGTATTTT
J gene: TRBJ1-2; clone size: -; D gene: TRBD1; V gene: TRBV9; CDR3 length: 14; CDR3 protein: CASTLDRGNYGYTF; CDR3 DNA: TGTGCCAGCACCCTAGACAGGGGAAACTATGGCTACACCTTC
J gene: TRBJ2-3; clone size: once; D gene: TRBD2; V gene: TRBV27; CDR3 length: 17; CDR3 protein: CASSFLTGTSGTDTQYF; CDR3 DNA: TGTGCCAGCAGTTTCCTTACGGGGACTAGCGGCACAGATACGCAGTATTTT
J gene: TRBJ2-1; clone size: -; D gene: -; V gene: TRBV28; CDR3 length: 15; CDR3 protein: CASSLGSVPYNEQFF; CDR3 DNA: TGTGCCAGCAGTTTAGGGAGCGTACCCTACAATGAGCAGTTCTTC